The 6 T cell receptor beta chains given below trace back to one sample, sequenced in a study of shared clonotypes between healthy human individuals. Measured with immunoSEQ multiplex PCR; TCRdb has only the in-frame clones, and not every one. The data show hundreds of thousands of clones, approximately 97% seen once. The specimen was naive CD4+ T cells sorted from blood. Subset described: CD45RA+ positively selected. The source is a woman under 40 in good health.

V usage is TRBV11-2 and J usage is TRBJ2-3; 11 positions agree with TRBD2. Trimming took 5 bases from V and 6 from J; bases not matched to a gene: 4. CDR3 size: 14 residues. The germline CDR1 and CDR2 sequences are SGHAT and FQNNGV. CDR3 coding DNA: TGTGCCAGCAGCCCTAGCGGGAGGAGGGATACGCAGTATTTT. Its protein product is CASSPSGRRDTQYF.

The rearrangement links TRBV27 to TRBJ2-3; 14 nucleotides agree with TRBD2. The CDR3 runs to 20 residues. The germline CDR1 and CDR2 sequences are MNHEY and SMNVEV (reference sequence). The trim removed 6 bases at V and 6 bases at J, leaving 20 bases unmatched. Here the CDR3 reads CASSQKPVTSGRVRGDTQYF. CDR3 nucleotides: TGTGCCAGCAGCCAAAAACCCGTGACTAGCGGGAGGGTTCGGGGGGATACGCAGTATTTT.

Concerning this clone itself: The germline gene is not matched at one end of the junction; a read error may be the cause. V gene TRBV5-1 combines with J gene TRBJ1-5, with unresolved D. Germline assignment: CDR1 SGHRS and CDR2 YFSETQ. The CDR3 runs 13 residues. The CDR3 loop reads CASSLDDNQPQHF. The DNA for the CDR3 is TGCGCCAGCAGTTTGGACGACAATCAGCCCCAGCATTTT. Complete variable domain (other parts from reference TRBV5-1 and TRBJ1-5): KAGVTQTPRYLIKTRGQQVTLSCSPISGHRSVSWYQQTPGQGLQFLFEYFSETQRNKGNFPGRFSGRQFSNSRSEMNVSTLELGDSALYLCASSLDDNQPQHFGDGTRLSIL.

The rearrangement links TRBV30 to TRBJ1-5; no reliable D call. The V end was cut by 3 bases, the J end by 0 bases, with 12 bases between. Looked up from germline, CDR1 is GTSNPN and CDR2 is SVGIG (reference sequence). The CDR3 is 15 residues long. The CDR3: CAWSFGVNSNQPQHF. The CDR3 nucleotides read TGTGCCTGGAGCTTCGGCGTAAATAGCAATCAGCCCCAGCATTTT.

The chain is built from TRBV29-1 and TRBJ1-2; TRBD1 matches at 7 bases. Germline assignment: CDR1 SQVTM and CDR2 ANQGSEA. V lost 6 bases and J lost 5; bases outside the gene matches: 6. CDR3 length: 12 amino acids. The CDR3 sequence: CSVGDRDYGYTF. DNA of the CDR3: TGCAGCGTAGGAGACAGGGATTATGGCTACACCTTC.

The chain couples TRBV7-9 to TRBJ2-5; D unresolved. The CDR3 covers 13 residues. With 3 bases removed from V and 1 base from J, the gap between germline ends came to 6 bases. In germline, CDR1 is SEHNR, CDR2 FQNEAQ (reference sequence). The CDR3 region has the DNA TGTGCCAGCAGCTTTTTCGGCCAAGAGACCCAGTACTTC. Translated: CASSFFGQETQYF.